One sample yielded the 24 T cell receptor beta chains listed below, sequenced in a study of T cells in Graves' hyperthyroidism and ophthalmopathy. It was RNA transcripts that yielded the amplified TCR beta CDR3 regions. During a first-round RT-PCR of the TCR CDR3, the HTBI primer set was used. TCRdb processed the multiplex PCR reads anew with MiXCR; each CDR3 protein has one entry. Among approximately 740,000 distinct CDR3 sequences listed, around 15% were seen once. Sequencing was done on a sample of blood. The source of these receptors is a young woman with Graves' hyperthyroidism.

This clonotype was detected many times. The gene calls are TRBV28 and TRBJ1-3; the match to TRBD1 covers 7 bases. Germline CDR1 and CDR2: MDHEN and SYDVKM. This CDR3 region has 15 residues. Trimming at V came to 6 bases and at J to 4 bases, leaving 9 bases not matched to a gene. The DNA of the CDR3 is TGTGCCAGCAGCCCGACAGGGTTAGGAGGAAACACCATATATTTT. Its translation is CASSPTGLGGNTIYF.

This clonotype was counted only a few times. This rearrangement joins TRBV6-2 or TRBV6-3 to TRBJ2-7; 9 positions agree with TRBD2. The ends lost 7 bases at V and 4 bases at J; junction bases unmatched: 8. The CDR3 is 14 amino acids. CDR1 MNHEY and CDR2 SVGEGT come from the germline V gene. As DNA, the CDR3 is TGTGCCAGCACCAAAGGGACTAGCAGGTACGAGCAGTACTTC. Translation gives CASTKGTSRYEQYF.

This clonotype appeared many times. V is TRBV11-1 and J is TRBJ2-7; a weak D match, TRBD1 (6 bases). The V end was cut by 4 bases, the J end by 2 bases, with 15 bases between. Germline assignment: CDR1 SGHAT and CDR2 FQDESV (reference sequence). The CDR3 length is 15 residues. The CDR3 sequence is CASSSPGTSTYEQYF. The DNA for the CDR3 is TGTGCCAGCAGCTCCCCCGGGACATCGACCTACGAGCAGTACTTC.

This clonotype has a count of ten or more. The J gene is TRBJ1-2, the V gene TRBV28; D possibly corresponds to TRBD1 (5 bases). There are 15 residues in the CDR3. Germline loops: CDR1 MDHEN, CDR2 SYDVKM. Trimming shortened V by 5 bases and J by 0 bases, and 13 bases separated the two germline ends. The CDR3 sequence is CASSPLGGSNYGYTF. CDR3 DNA sequence: TGTGCCAGCAGTCCCTTGGGGGGGTCTAACTATGGCTACACCTTC.

The rearrangement links TRBV7-8 to TRBJ1-5; D is undetermined. The CDR3 covers 14 residues. The V end lost 1 base, the J end lost 7 bases, and 11 bases lay between the germline ends. From germline, CDR1 is SGHVS and CDR2 FQNEAQ. CDR3 nucleotide sequence: TGTGCCAGCAGCTTAGGGGTGAGGGTCCAGCCCCAGCATTTT. This sequence encodes CASSLGVRVQPQHF.

Of note for this clonotype: A much larger clonotype is one base distant, so this may be a read error. The chain is built from TRBV6-2 or TRBV6-3 and TRBJ1-2; D is uncertain. The CDR3 is 14 residues long. Germline V CDR1 and CDR2: MNHEY, SVGEGT. CDR3 region: CASSFDGLNYGCTF. The CDR3 nucleotides read TGTGCCAGCAGTTTTGACGGATTAAACTATGGCTGCACCTTC.

V and J are TRBV11-1 and TRBJ2-2, with 12 nucleotides matching TRBD2. CDR3 length: 18 amino acids. Germline trimming cut 8 bases from V and 6 bases from J; bases unmatched to any gene: 16. Germline values: CDR1 SGHAT, CDR2 FQDESV (reference sequence). Here the CDR3 reads CASGSTSGRLFGPGELFF. The CDR3 DNA is TGTGCCAGCGGGTCGACTAGCGGGAGACTCTTCGGGCCCGGGGAGCTGTTTTTT. Drawing the rest from reference TRBV11-1 and TRBJ2-2, the complete variable domain is EAEVAQSPRYKITEKSQAVAFWCDPISGHATLYWYRQILGQGPELLVQFQDESVVDDSQLPKDRFSAERLKGVDSTLKIQPAELGDSAMYLCASGSTSGRLFGPGELFFGEGSRLTVL.

The sample holds many counts of this clonotype. The CDR3 region has the DNA TGTGCCAGCAGTCAGACAGTGGCCGGGGAGCTGTTTTTT. Amino acids: CASSQTVAGELFF. The V gene is TRBV12-3 or TRBV12-4, the J gene TRBJ2-2; a weak D match, TRBD1 (5 bases). The CDR3 totals 13 residues. Trimming took off 5 bases at V and 6 bases at J, with 10 bases between the two ends.

This clonotype was seen more than once but under ten times. The genes are TRBV20-1 and TRBJ2-1, with 13 bases identical to TRBD2. This CDR3 is 19 amino acids long. V was pared by 6 bases and J by 4 bases, with 18 bases of the junction left unmatched. CDR1 and CDR2 from the germline V gene are DFQATT and SNEGSKA (reference sequence). DNA of the CDR3: TGCAGTGCCTATACCGGGACTAGCGGGACTCGAACCAGGTACAATGAGCAGTTCTTC. The encoded protein is CSAYTGTSGTRTRYNEQFF.

A few counts support this clonotype. The chain uses TRBV20-1 and TRBJ2-7, with D maybe TRBD2 (6 bases). The CDR3 contains 15 residues. Germline V gene data show CDR1 as DFQATT and CDR2 as SNEGSKA (reference sequence). Trimming cost V 3 bases and J 0 bases, with 15 bases left between them. This CDR3 reads CSASGVAGSSYEQYF. The CDR3 DNA reads as TGCAGTGCTAGCGGTGTGGCGGGGAGCTCCTACGAGCAGTACTTC.

The table lists this clonotype with a few counts. The chain recombines TRBV29-1 with TRBJ2-7; TRBD1 is a possible D gene (6 bases). This CDR3 is 13 amino acids long. The germline V gene has CDR1 SQVTM and CDR2 ANQGSEA. Between the trimmed V and J ends, which lost 7 bases and 2 bases, there was a span of 15 bases. The CDR3 sequence is CSALGDNAYEQYF. The CDR3 coding sequence is TGCAGCGCCCTCGGGGACAACGCCTACGAGCAGTACTTC.

Note on this clonotype: The junction departs from germline at one end; a sequencing error may be responsible. The V gene is TRBV18, the J gene TRBJ2-3, with a possible D match to TRBD1 (6 bases). The CDR3 loop spans 16 amino acids. Germline values: CDR1 KGHSH, CDR2 LQKENI. This chain's CDR3 is CASSPPRTDITDTRYF. CDR3 bases: TGTGCCAGCTCACCACCCCGGACAGATATCACAGATACGCGGTATTTT. Full variable domain (missing parts from reference TRBV18 and TRBJ2-3): NAGVMQNPRHLVRRRGQEARLRCSPMKGHSHVYWYRQLPEEGLKFMVYLQKENIIDESGMPKERFSAEFPKEGPSILRIQQVVRGDSAAYFCASSPPRTDITDTRYFGPGTRLTVL.

This clonotype came up many times. This chain connects TRBV13 to TRBJ2-1; possible D gene TRBD2, 7 bases. CDR1 PRHDT and CDR2 FYEKMQ come from the germline V gene (reference sequence). Trimming removed 5 bases from V and 5 bases from J, with 16 bases in between. The CDR3 is 15 residues long. CDR3 in amino acids: CASSPRGARDNEQFF. In DNA, the CDR3 is TGTGCCAGCAGCCCACGGGGGGCGCGTGACAATGAGCAGTTCTTC.

In this sample, this clonotype turned up many times. The J gene is TRBJ2-5, the V gene TRBV13; 8 bases map to TRBD2. With 2 bases clipped from V and 5 bases from J, the junction kept 7 bases outside the gene matches. Per germline, CDR1 PRHDT and CDR2 FYEKMQ (reference sequence). The CDR3 consists of 15 residues. Here the CDR3 reads CASSLKSGRGETQYF. CDR3 sequence (DNA): TGTGCCAGCAGCTTAAAGAGCGGGAGAGGTGAGACCCAGTACTTC.

This clonotype was counted many times. This chain joins TRBV6-2 or TRBV6-3 and TRBJ1-5; D gene ambiguous. There are 16 residues in the CDR3. CDR1 and CDR2 (germline): MNHEY, SVGEGT. Trimming took 6 bases from V and 3 from J, leaving 18 bases between them. CDR3 loop: CASRDPTGVDNQPQHF. CDR3 sequence (DNA): TGTGCCAGCAGAGACCCGACGGGTGTAGACAATCAGCCCCAGCATTTT.

This chain connects TRBV20-1 to TRBJ2-7, with 7 bases lining up with TRBD2. V lost 6 bases to trimming and J lost 1 base; unmatched junction nucleotides: 15. The CDR3 is 16 amino acids. Germline V gene sequence: CDR1 DFQATT, CDR2 SNEGSKA (reference sequence). CDR3 region: CSAPRPGGRGSYEQYF. As DNA, the CDR3 is TGCAGTGCCCCCCGCCCTGGCGGGAGAGGGTCCTACGAGCAGTACTTC.

This clonotype has ten or more counts. The rearrangement joins TRBV20-1 to TRBJ1-2; 7 bases align to TRBD1. Germline V gives CDR1 DFQATT, CDR2 SNEGSKA (reference sequence). The CDR3 covers 16 residues. J lost 4 bases, V lost 5 bases, and 16 bases had no gene match. The CDR3 DNA follows: TGCAGTGCTTATAGTTCGGGACAGTACTTAGTCTATGGCTACACCTTC. Amino acids: CSAYSSGQYLVYGYTF.

Points on this clonotype: Since a much larger clone is just one base distant, this may be a read error. A read error is likely, as this CDR3 ends without the conserved phenylalanine or tryptophan. The chain couples TRBV7-2 to TRBJ2-7, with D unresolved. V was trimmed by 4 bases and J by 2 bases, leaving 9 bases between them. Germline loops: CDR1 SGHTA, CDR2 FQGNSA. The CDR3 is made up of 13 amino acids. Written as DNA, the CDR3 is TGTGCCAGCAGCTCCCGGACGGCCTACGAGCAGTACTTA. Its translation is CASSSRTAYEQYL.

This clonotype was found many times. This chain links TRBV7-8 with TRBJ2-1; weak D call: TRBD2 (5 bases). CDR3 size: 14 residues. Germline V gene data show CDR1 as SGHVS and CDR2 as FQNEAQ. Trimming shortened V by 3 bases and J by 6 bases, and 12 bases separated the two germline ends. The CDR3 sequence is CASSFLVRGNEQFF. The CDR3 DNA reads as TGTGCCAGCAGCTTTCTAGTCCGGGGCAATGAGCAGTTCTTC.

Written as DNA, the CDR3 is TGCGCCAGCAGCTTAGAAGAATGGGGGGAGACCCAGTACTTC. It yields the protein CASSLEEWGETQYF. The J gene is TRBJ2-5, the V gene TRBV5-1, with D perhaps matching TRBD1 or TRBD2 (5 bases each). This CDR3 region has 14 residues. Trimming left V 2 bases short and J 5 bases short, with 13 bases between. Germline V CDR1 and CDR2: SGHRS, YFSETQ.

This rearrangement joins TRBV7-9 to TRBJ1-2, with D perhaps TRBD1 (6 bases). The CDR3 covers 15 residues. V gave up 6 bases and J gave up 6 bases, with 20 bases separating them. Looked up from germline, CDR1 is SEHNR and CDR2 is FQNEAQ (reference sequence). The CDR3 DNA sequence: TGTGCCAGCAGTCACCCCGGAGGGGGGGAGGATGGCTACACCTTC. Translated, it gives CASSHPGGGEDGYTF.

About this clonotype: This may stem from a read error, because a much larger clone lies one nucleotide away. The chain carries TRBV28 and TRBJ2-7; no reliable D call. CDR1 and CDR2 from the germline V gene are MDHEN and SYDVKM. The CDR3 is 13 amino acids. Here the CDR3 DNA reads TGTGCCGGCAGTTTAACAGAGACCTACGAGCAGTACTTC. Amino acids: CAGSLTETYEQYF.

This clonotype was seen repeatedly, ten times or more. This chain connects TRBV7-2 to TRBJ2-7, with no clear D. V was clipped by 3 bases and J by 0 bases, with 9 bases between them. In germline, CDR1 is SGHTA, CDR2 FQGNSA. This CDR3 comprises 14 residues. CDR3 region: CASSFGPSSYEQYF. In DNA, the CDR3 is TGTGCCAGCAGCTTCGGACCGAGCTCCTACGAGCAGTACTTC.

This clonotype was counted many times. J is TRBJ2-7 and V is TRBV12-3 or TRBV12-4, with 9 bases aligning to TRBD2. J lost 1 base, V lost 3 bases, and 10 bases had no gene match. The CDR3 sequence is 17 residues long. The CDR3 region has the DNA TGTGCCAGCAGTTTGTCCCACGGCGGGAGGGTTTCCTACGAGCAGTACTTC. Residues: CASSLSHGGRVSYEQYF.